This T cell receptor (beta chain) was recorded in a study of OX40 agonist ivuxolimab in advanced cancers. Concerning the study at large: The costimulatory receptor OX40 (CD134) was targeted by ivuxolimab, a fully human IgG2 agonistic monoclonal antibody. Patients were allowed to have had prior anti-PD-1, anti-PD-L1 or anti-CTLA-4 therapy, and approximately 40% of the dose-escalation patients had been treated with checkpoint inhibitors. The dose-escalation cohort was approximately 83% male with a mean age of about 58 years, ranging from about 23 to 85. The paper describes the monotherapy dose-escalation part (N ≈ 50 patients) of the phase I trial of ivuxolimab. The point of sequencing TCRbeta in the periphery was to test whether ivuxolimab changed TCR sequence diversity and drove clonal T-cell expansion. Intravenous ivuxolimab was administered to patients every 2 weeks at six dose levels: 0.01, 0.1, 0.3, 1.5, 3 and 10 mg/kg. Partial responses occurred in three dose-escalation patients, of whom one had hepatocellular carcinoma and two had cutaneous melanoma. Of the approximately 54 dose-escalation patients, hepatocellular carcinoma was present in approximately 20, melanoma in approximately 15, renal cell carcinoma in 9 and head and neck cancer in 9.

The trial excluded patients who had a history of autoimmune disease or who were on systemic immunosuppression. In every dose cohort, peripheral blood was drawn for TCR sequencing at baseline, cycle 4 day 1, and cycle 7 day 1. The samples were drawn from a first-in-human, open-label, multicenter phase I dose-escalation trial of ivuxolimab. The trial enrolled adults with locally advanced or metastatic head and neck squamous cell, hepatocellular, melanoma or renal cell carcinoma. Before TCR sequencing, CD4+ T cells and CD8+ T cells were sorted from peripheral blood as separate populations. What the authors observed across the whole study: After ivuxolimab, more expanded clones were found on average in CD8+ T cells than in CD4+ T cells. At doses of 0.1 to 3.0 mg/kg, clonal expansion of both CD4+ and CD8+ T cells in blood was seen between baseline and week 6. Low levels of normalized T-cell clonal expansion were also seen in some nonresponding patients. The antigen specificity of the peripheral T cells that underwent clonal expansion was not determined. In the 0.1-3.0 mg/kg groups, partial responders were among the patients with the lowest normalized peripheral clonal expansion, particularly in CD8+ T cells.

The CDR3 runs 12 amino acids, cysteine and phenylalanine included. Only the CDR3 DNA stays, 36 bases, in frame from base 1. Trimming accounts for 6 bases at V and 6 bases at J, while the number of junction bases matched to no gene is 1. CDR1 and CDR2, per the germline V gene, are MGHRA and YSYEKL. Genomic DNA was extracted from sorted cells for sequencing of the TCRbeta CDR3 region. The immunoSEQ Assay was used for sequencing of TCRbeta CDR3 regions. The immuneACCESS repertoire file appears here via TCRdb, limited to in-frame rearrangements. These files lack a portion of the clones; in checked studies, under half of the deficit traces to unresolved V genes, and the cause of the others is not known. This sample lists fewer than 50,000 clones; around nine tenths were detected once. The ten largest clones take up 10% of the sample. As regards this clone: No antigen is known for it. No base quality values were provided; no much bigger clone lies one nucleotide off.

This material consisted of CD4+ or CD8+ T cells sorted from blood, taken in a trial of the OX40 agonist ivuxolimab. The chain was built from TRBV4-1 and TRBJ2-2; a stretch of 7 junction bases matches TRBD1. The receptor was isolated from an adult with an advanced solid tumor such as melanoma, head and neck, liver or kidney cancer. The DNA sequence is TGCGCCAGCAGGACAGGGCCCGGGGAGCTGTTTTTT. It is translated as CASRTGPGELFF.